The next 27 T cell receptor beta chains were all read from a single sample in a study of early T cells in non-severe SARS-CoV-2 infection. TCRdb called the 5' RACE reads again in MiXCR, with one record for every CDR3 protein. Of approximately 21,000 distinct CDR3 sequences in the sample, about 5.2% were seen once. Sequenced sample: whole blood. These receptor sequences come from an adult who was a healthcare worker with PCR-confirmed SARS-CoV-2 infection or an uninfected control (not recorded which).

In this sample, this clonotype turned up many times. This chain connects TRBV24-1 to TRBJ2-7; D is undetermined. Per the germline V gene, CDR1 is KGHDR and CDR2 is SFDVKD. The CDR3 sequence is 13 residues long. V shed 2 bases and J shed 9 bases, with 13 bases lying between them. In DNA form, the CDR3 reads TGTGCCACCAGTGATTCCGGGTCCAAGGGGCAGTACTTC. Its protein product is CATSDSGSKGQYF.

This clonotype was recorded at least ten times. The chain is built from TRBV9 and TRBJ1-1; no firm D call. The CDR3 length is 12 residues. Trimming pared 4 bases from V and 7 bases from J, leaving 11 bases between. CDR1 SGDLS and CDR2 YYNGEE come from the germline V gene. The DNA of the CDR3 is TGTGCCAGCAGCACCTGGACGGGTGAAGCTTTCTTT. Translated: CASSTWTGEAFF.

The sample holds a few counts of this clonotype. V gene TRBV28 combines with J gene TRBJ2-1; 14 bases are a match to TRBD2. The length of the CDR3 is 21 residues. The V gene end was trimmed by 4 bases and the J gene end by 7 bases; junction bases not matched to a gene: 21. Germline CDR1 reads MDHEN; CDR2 reads SYDVKM. CDR3: CASSSLTAGTSGSRGRNEQFF. The CDR3 DNA reads TGTGCCAGCAGTTCGCTAACCGCCGGGACTAGCGGGAGTAGGGGGAGGAATGAGCAGTTCTTC.

This clonotype was counted between two and nine times. V and J are TRBV30 and TRBJ2-3; 9 bases match TRBD2. Trimming cost V 3 bases and J 0 bases; bases outside gene matches: 4. The CDR3 is 15 amino acids. The germline gives CDR1 GTSNPN, CDR2 SVGIG (reference sequence). The CDR3 sequence is CAWRVAGVSTDTQYF. The CDR3, as DNA: TGTGCCTGGAGGGTAGCGGGAGTTAGCACAGATACGCAGTATTTT.

The V gene is TRBV10-3, the J gene TRBJ1-4; 9 positions match TRBD1. V was pared by 3 bases and J by 7 bases, with 6 bases of the junction left unmatched. Germline V gene lookup returns CDR1 ENHRY and CDR2 SYGVKD. The CDR3 loop spans 15 amino acids. CDR3 protein: CAISDGTGGGEKLFF. The CDR3, as DNA: TGTGCCATCAGTGACGGCACAGGGGGCGGTGAAAAACTGTTTTTT.

Many counts were recorded for this clonotype. The chain combines TRBV20-1 with TRBJ1-6, with D unclear. Trimming pared 4 bases from V and 10 bases from J, leaving 14 bases between. The CDR3 has 13 amino acids. The germline gives CDR1 DFQATT, CDR2 SNEGSKA (reference sequence). As DNA, the CDR3 is TGCAGTGCTACAGATCGGGTTGGATCACCCCTCCACTTT. Translation gives CSATDRVGSPLHF.

This clonotype was detected ten times or more. The chain joins TRBV7-3 to TRBJ1-6; the match to TRBD1 covers 12 bases. The CDR3 runs 16 residues. The germline V gene has CDR1 SGHTA and CDR2 FQGTGA. The V gene end was trimmed by 2 bases and the J gene end by 9 bases; junction bases not matched to a gene: 5. CDR3 in DNA: TGTGCCAGCAGCTTAGGAGGGACAGGGGGCGGTTCACCCCTCCACTTT. Translating gives CASSLGGTGGGSPLHF.

This clonotype was counted many times. This sequence joins TRBV24-1 and TRBJ2-1; tentatively, D is TRBD2 (5 bases). The CDR3 contains 14 residues. V gave up 3 bases and J gave up 6 bases, with 11 bases separating them. Looked up from germline, CDR1 is KGHDR and CDR2 is SFDVKD. The CDR3 DNA sequence: TGTGCCACCAGTGATCAAACTAGGACCAATGAGCAGTTCTTC. Translation gives CATSDQTRTNEQFF.

The chain employs TRBV7-2 and TRBJ2-3; unclear D gene. CDR1 and CDR2 (germline): SGHTA, FQGNSA. The CDR3 runs 14 residues. The V and J ends lost 5 bases and 2 bases respectively, with 11 bases between them. The CDR3 region is CASSPGRATDTQYF. The CDR3 nucleotides are TGTGCCAGCAGCCCAGGACGAGCCACAGATACGCAGTATTTT.

This clonotype occurred many times. The chain combines TRBV5-4 with TRBJ2-1; possibly TRBD2 for D (6 bases). Germline loops: CDR1 SGHNT, CDR2 YYREEE (reference sequence). Trimming left V 0 bases short and J 12 bases short, with 10 bases between. This CDR3 comprises 12 residues. In DNA form, the CDR3 reads TGTGCCAGCAGCTTGGACGGGAGTACGCAGTTCTTC. Its protein product is CASSLDGSTQFF.

In its sample, this clonotype was seen many times. V is TRBV7-9 and J is TRBJ2-2; 7 nucleotides agree with TRBD2. Trimming cost V 5 bases and J 6 bases; bases outside gene matches: 0. The germline V gene has CDR1 SEHNR and CDR2 FQNEAQ (reference sequence). The CDR3 consists of 12 residues. This chain's CDR3 is CASSGLAGELFF. The CDR3 bases are TGTGCCAGCAGCGGACTAGCCGGGGAGCTGTTTTTT.

Many counts were recorded for this clonotype. This chain uses TRBV27 with TRBJ2-7; the D gene is possibly TRBD1 (5 bases). Germline V CDR1 and CDR2: MNHEY, SMNVEV (reference sequence). This CDR3 spans 12 amino acids. Trimming removed 7 bases from V and 3 bases from J, with 10 bases in between. CDR3 in amino acids: CASKETGYEQYF. The CDR3 nucleotides read TGTGCCAGCAAAGAAACAGGCTACGAGCAGTACTTC.

This clonotype was counted between two and nine times. The V call is TRBV14, the J call TRBJ2-7; no definite D call. The germline V gene encodes CDR1 SGHDN and CDR2 FVKESK. Between the trimmed V and J ends, which lost 0 bases and 5 bases, there was a span of 8 bases. The CDR3 extends over 13 amino acids. The CDR3 region has the DNA TGTGCCAGCAGCCAAGATTGGGGTGACGAGCAGTACTTC. This encodes CASSQDWGDEQYF.

This clonotype was seen just once. This sequence may be a read error, since a much larger clone differs from it by one base. This chain links TRBV24-1 with TRBJ2-4; 7 nucleotides line up with TRBD2. The V gene end was trimmed by 3 bases and the J gene end by 0 bases; junction bases not matched to a gene: 7. Per germline, CDR1 KGHDR and CDR2 SFDVKD. There are 17 residues in the CDR3. CDR3 sequence reads: CATSDSHIAGAKNIQYF. The CDR3 coding sequence is TGTGCCACCAGTGATAGTCACATAGCGGGAGCCAAAAACATTCAGTACTTC.

Ten or more counts support this clonotype. The chain combines TRBV27 with TRBJ1-4; TRBD1 aligns across 10 bases. The V gene's germline CDR1 is MNHEY and CDR2 SMNVEV (reference sequence). J was trimmed by 8 bases and V by 5 bases; bases with no gene match: 5. This CDR3 spans 14 amino acids. This CDR3 is CASSRGQGPEKLFF. The DNA of the CDR3 is TGTGCCAGCAGTCGGGGACAGGGGCCAGAAAAACTGTTTTTT.

This clonotype was seen ten or more times. This chain connects TRBV27 to TRBJ2-3, with D possibly being TRBD1 (6 bases). Germline CDR1 reads MNHEY; CDR2 reads SMNVEV (reference sequence). This CDR3 spans 15 amino acids. Trimming took 3 bases from V and 0 from J, leaving 10 bases between them. For the CDR3, the DNA is TGTGCCAGCAGTTTCGCAGGGGCGAGCACAGATACGCAGTATTTT. Translated, it gives CASSFAGASTDTQYF.

The chain recombines TRBV12-3 or TRBV12-4 with TRBJ2-1; a weak D match, TRBD1 (6 bases). Trimming took off 5 bases at V and 8 bases at J, with 10 bases between the two ends. This CDR3 has 12 residues. CDR3 protein: CASSPWTDEQFF. CDR3 DNA: TGTGCCAGCAGTCCCTGGACAGATGAGCAGTTCTTC.

This clonotype occurred many times. V and J are TRBV20-1 and TRBJ1-3; 7 bases agree with TRBD1. With V trimmed by 6 bases and J by 0 bases, 8 bases remained unmatched. The CDR3 has 15 residues. Germline values: CDR1 DFQATT, CDR2 SNEGSKA (reference sequence). The CDR3 loop reads CSAEGQPYSGNTIYF. The CDR3 DNA sequence: TGCAGTGCGGAGGGACAGCCGTACTCTGGAAACACCATATATTTT.

This clonotype was seen ten or more times. The junction does not match germline at one end; this may be a read error. The chain combines TRBV7-7 with TRBJ2-5, with 8 bases fitting TRBD1. Germline CDR1 is SSHAT and CDR2 is FNYEAQ (reference sequence). The CDR3 is made up of 13 amino acids. In nucleotides, the CDR3 is TGTGCTAGCAGCTTAGACAGGGGAGAGACCCAGTACTTC. This codes for CASSLDRGETQYF.

This clonotype occurred many times. CDR3 loop: CASSLPNNEQFF. The CDR3 DNA reads as TGTGCCAGCAGTTTACCTAACAATGAGCAGTTCTTC. The chain has TRBV27 and TRBJ2-1, with no clear D. Germline V gene data show CDR1 as MNHEY and CDR2 as SMNVEV (reference sequence). Trimming took off 2 bases at V and 5 bases at J, with 4 bases between the two ends. This CDR3 is 12 amino acids long.

The chain recombines TRBV29-1 with TRBJ2-3; possibly TRBD1 or TRBD2 for D (5 bases each). Looked up from germline, CDR1 is SQVTM and CDR2 is ANQGSEA. V was trimmed by 5 bases and J by 7 bases, leaving 16 bases between them. The length of the CDR3 is 13 residues. CDR3 sequence: CSVRRGTSHTQYF. The CDR3 DNA reads as TGCAGCGTTCGACGGGGCACAAGCCATACGCAGTATTTT.

This clonotype has at least ten counts. The V and J genes are TRBV4-2 and TRBJ1-1; the D gene is possibly TRBD1 (5 bases). Deletions cut 0 bases from V and 1 base from J, with 9 bases between. This CDR3 is built from 15 residues. Per germline, CDR1 LGHNA and CDR2 YNFKEQ. Here the CDR3 reads CASSQESGGNTEAFF. CDR3 bases: TGTGCCAGCAGCCAAGAATCCGGGGGGAACACTGAAGCTTTCTTT.

This clonotype was seen repeatedly, ten times or more. This chain connects TRBV12-3 or TRBV12-4 to TRBJ2-1; 10 bases are a match to TRBD2. Trimming took 3 bases from V and 5 from J; bases not matched to a gene: 4. The CDR3 runs to 15 residues. The CDR3 region has the DNA TGTGCCAGCAGTTTGAATAGCGGGAGGAACAATGAGCAGTTCTTC. Translating gives CASSLNSGRNNEQFF.

A few counts support this clonotype. V gene TRBV9 combines with J gene TRBJ2-1, with D perhaps matching TRBD1 or TRBD2 (5 bases each). Germline-derived CDR1 and CDR2 are SGDLS and YYNGEE. The CDR3 totals 17 residues. V was clipped by 0 bases and J by 7 bases, with 20 bases between them. CDR3 bases: TGTGCCAGCAGCGTAGGGTTCAGGGTAGGGACGGGGAATGAGCAGTTCTTC. Residues: CASSVGFRVGTGNEQFF.

This clonotype has at least ten counts. The rearrangement links TRBV5-6 to TRBJ2-7; 8 nucleotides align to TRBD2. The CDR3 spans 14 residues. The J segment lost 7 bases and the V segment lost 1 base, leaving 7 bases of the junction unmatched. The V gene's germline CDR1 is SGHDT and CDR2 YYEEEE. The CDR3 protein is CASSLPAGATEQYF. Here the CDR3 DNA reads TGTGCCAGCAGCTTGCCAGCGGGAGCCACGGAGCAGTACTTC.

V gene TRBV2 combines with J gene TRBJ1-5, with D maybe TRBD1 (5 bases). Germline V gene lookup returns CDR1 SNHLY and CDR2 FYNNEI. The CDR3 covers 16 residues. Trimming took 7 bases from V and 3 from J, leaving 19 bases between them. CDR3 amino acids: CASTQEGQGINQPQHF. The CDR3 DNA follows: TGTGCCAGCACCCAAGAGGGGCAGGGCATCAATCAGCCCCAGCATTTT.

This clonotype was detected ten times or more. The chain has TRBV9 and TRBJ2-6; D is undetermined. The V gene lost 0 bases and the J gene lost 0 bases, with 4 bases spanning the gap. CDR1 SGDLS and CDR2 YYNGEE come from the germline V gene. This CDR3 has 15 amino acids. The DNA for the CDR3 is TGTGCCAGCAGCGTAGTAGCCTCTGGGGCCAACGTCCTGACTTTC. This encodes CASSVVASGANVLTF.